Sequencing of this TCR beta chain was carried out in a study of CD8 T cells in ankylosing spondylitis. General observations from the study: Fewer than 10 highly homologous variants formed a TCR beta motif that appeared characteristic of ankylosing spondylitis blood.

This clonotype was seen repeatedly, ten times or more. As yet, its antigen is unknown. The V and J ends lost 5 bases and 8 bases respectively, with 13 bases between them. The CDR3 is 13 amino acids. Each CDR3 protein is one row after TCRdb ran MiXCR on the 5' RACE reads. This sample carries some 200,000 distinct CDR3 sequences, 18% of them seen once, and the ten largest clones take 3.5% to 5%. The chain couples TRBV12-3 or TRBV12-4 to TRBJ2-1, with D perhaps TRBD1 or TRBD2 (5 bases each). The TCR comes from a male donor aged 10 to 30 with ankylosing spondylitis or in good health (not recorded which). Sequenced input: blood, either unsorted or a sorted T cell fraction (not recorded which). In DNA, the CDR3 is TGTGCCAGCAGTCACTGGTTGGGGGATGAGCAGTTCTTC. Translated, it gives CASSHWLGDEQFF.